A selection of T cell receptor beta chains follows, all from one sample in a study of response to subunit inactivated influenza vaccine. TCRdb re-derived calls from the RT-PCR reads in MiXCR, one entry per CDR3 protein. The profile shows approximately 490,000 distinct CDR3 sequences, 6.5% to 8% of them singletons. This material consisted of PBMCs from blood, taken 23 to 25 months after vaccination. The receptors come from a man between 50 and 70 years old who received an inactivated influenza vaccine. Each CDR3 is given with its conserved first and last residue. Fields, in order: V gene, CDR3 length, J gene, D gene, CDR3 protein. D genes are given only for firm matches.

v_gene: TRBV5-6; len: 13; j_gene: TRBJ2-7; d_gene: .; CDR3aa: CASSFDDSYEQYF
v_gene: TRBV11-2; len: 13; j_gene: TRBJ2-1; d_gene: .; CDR3aa: CASSFSNNNEQFF
v_gene: TRBV12-3/TRBV12-4; len: 15; j_gene: TRBJ2-7; d_gene: TRBD1; CDR3aa: CASSSGQGTPREQYF
v_gene: TRBV28; len: 17; j_gene: TRBJ1-4; d_gene: TRBD1; CDR3aa: CASRPTPYRGTNEKLFF
v_gene: TRBV20-1; len: 12; j_gene: TRBJ1-5; d_gene: TRBD1; CDR3aa: CSAGTGSQPQHF
v_gene: TRBV20-1; len: 18; j_gene: TRBJ1-1; d_gene: TRBD1; CDR3aa: CSARDIGDGAGGFAEAFF
v_gene: TRBV7-9; len: 13; j_gene: TRBJ1-3; d_gene: TRBD1; CDR3aa: CAVQGAGRNTIYF
v_gene: TRBV20-1; len: 14; j_gene: TRBJ1-2; d_gene: .; CDR3aa: CSASIGGADYGYTF
v_gene: TRBV11-1; len: 14; j_gene: TRBJ2-1; d_gene: .; CDR3aa: CASSRGRSFNEQFF
v_gene: TRBV24-1; len: 17; j_gene: TRBJ2-5; d_gene: TRBD1; CDR3aa: CATSDFTAGTGKETQYF
v_gene: TRBV3-1; len: 15; j_gene: TRBJ2-3; d_gene: TRBD1; CDR3aa: CASSQDRTGSDTQYF
v_gene: TRBV11-1; len: 12; j_gene: TRBJ2-5; d_gene: .; CDR3aa: CASSALGETQYF
v_gene: TRBV4-3; len: 14; j_gene: TRBJ2-7; d_gene: .; CDR3aa: CASSQTTASYEQYF
v_gene: TRBV28; len: 17; j_gene: TRBJ2-5; d_gene: TRBD2; CDR3aa: CASSPGVTSGGIETQYF
v_gene: TRBV10-3; len: 16; j_gene: TRBJ1-2; d_gene: .; CDR3aa: CAISDGPSTLNYGYTF
v_gene: TRBV10-3; len: 12; j_gene: TRBJ2-3; d_gene: .; CDR3aa: CAIRQDADTQYF
v_gene: TRBV6-1; len: 16; j_gene: TRBJ2-5; d_gene: .; CDR3aa: CASSEAGLGTRETQYF
v_gene: TRBV25-1; len: 15; j_gene: TRBJ1-4; d_gene: TRBD1; CDR3aa: CASSESRSAGGKLFF
v_gene: TRBV14; len: 16; j_gene: TRBJ2-1; d_gene: .; CDR3aa: CASSQVWTVSYNEQFF
v_gene: TRBV28; len: 16; j_gene: TRBJ2-2; d_gene: .; CDR3aa: CASSQGGISNTGELFF
v_gene: TRBV5-1; len: 14; j_gene: TRBJ2-7; d_gene: .; CDR3aa: CASSGAMTVGEQYF
v_gene: TRBV3-1; len: 16; j_gene: TRBJ2-5; d_gene: .; CDR3aa: CASSQDLGGPLETQYF
v_gene: TRBV9; len: 14; j_gene: TRBJ2-6; d_gene: .; CDR3aa: CASSVDQGANVLTF
v_gene: TRBV3-1; len: 15; j_gene: TRBJ1-3; d_gene: .; CDR3aa: CASSQPGSSGNTIYF
v_gene: TRBV24-1; len: 15; j_gene: TRBJ2-5; d_gene: .; CDR3aa: CATSDSQALSETQYF
v_gene: TRBV11-2; len: 13; j_gene: TRBJ1-2; d_gene: .; CDR3aa: CASSMTPNYGYTF
v_gene: TRBV11-2; len: 13; j_gene: TRBJ1-2; d_gene: .; CDR3aa: CASSLLREYGYTF
v_gene: TRBV21-1; len: 15; j_gene: TRBJ2-7; d_gene: .; CDR3aa: CASSKVRPGGYEQYF
v_gene: TRBV20-1; len: 13; j_gene: TRBJ2-2; d_gene: .; CDR3aa: CSAREVYTGELFF
v_gene: TRBV20-1; len: 14; j_gene: TRBJ2-7; d_gene: TRBD2; CDR3aa: CSARTLAGDYEQYF
v_gene: TRBV7-2; len: 17; j_gene: TRBJ1-2; d_gene: TRBD1; CDR3aa: CASSYQKPGQAVRLATF
v_gene: TRBV5-1; len: 15; j_gene: TRBJ1-2; d_gene: TRBD1; CDR3aa: CASSRDSLEGYGYTF
v_gene: TRBV20-1; len: 14; j_gene: TRBJ1-6; d_gene: TRBD1; CDR3aa: CSARVARGNSPLHF
v_gene: TRBV5-1; len: 15; j_gene: TRBJ1-5; d_gene: .; CDR3aa: CASSLGGYSNQPQHF
v_gene: TRBV20-1; len: 15; j_gene: TRBJ2-3; d_gene: TRBD1; CDR3aa: CSAMPGQGGTDTQYF
v_gene: TRBV28; len: 13; j_gene: TRBJ2-1; d_gene: .; CDR3aa: CASTPHGNHELFF
v_gene: TRBV6-1; len: 11; j_gene: TRBJ2-5; d_gene: .; CDR3aa: CASSVYLRKYF
v_gene: TRBV7-2; len: 17; j_gene: TRBJ1-1; d_gene: TRBD1; CDR3aa: CASSPTRDRGVNTEAFF
v_gene: TRBV12-3/TRBV12-4; len: 17; j_gene: TRBJ2-1; d_gene: TRBD2; CDR3aa: CASRGLAGSIPYNEQFF
v_gene: TRBV5-8; len: 16; j_gene: TRBJ2-2; d_gene: .; CDR3aa: CASSPGATPNTGELFF
v_gene: TRBV19; len: 14; j_gene: TRBJ2-1; d_gene: .; CDR3aa: CASSNNRGGGEQFF
v_gene: TRBV7-2; len: 14; j_gene: TRBJ1-1; d_gene: .; CDR3aa: CASSVSLVGTEAFF
v_gene: TRBV2; len: 15; j_gene: TRBJ1-1; d_gene: .; CDR3aa: CASRPYRSGNTEAFF